The next 21 T cell receptor beta chains were all read from a single sample in a study of blood T cell repertoires in COVID-19. This table comes from immunoSEQ multiplex PCR, and its TCRdb copy is limited to in-frame clones, with some not included. The table has a few hundred thousand clones, roughly 86% seen once. Sequencing was carried out using PBMCs or T cells enriched from blood (not recorded which). These receptors were obtained from a woman in her twenties or thirties who had recovered from COVID-19.

The chain links TRBV5-1 to TRBJ1-5, with 11 nucleotides matching TRBD1. With 5 bases clipped from V and 2 bases from J, the junction kept 3 bases outside the gene matches. Per germline, CDR1 SGHRS and CDR2 YFSETQ. CDR3 size: 15 residues. CDR3 protein: CASRGQGEGNQPQHF. For the CDR3, the DNA is TGCGCCAGCAGGGGACAGGGGGAGGGCAATCAGCCCCAGCATTTT.

In its sample, this clone was seen once. The CDR3 is CASSLPGTGVGEKLFF. The DNA for the CDR3 is TGTGCCAGCAGTTTACCGGGGACAGGGGTGGGAGAAAAACTGTTTTTT. The V call is TRBV28, the J call TRBJ1-4, with 10 bases matching TRBD1. The CDR3 is made up of 16 amino acids. The V gene end was trimmed by 2 bases and the J gene end by 8 bases; junction bases not matched to a gene: 8. CDR1 and CDR2 from the germline V gene are MDHEN and SYDVKM.

This clone has only one observation. V and J are TRBV6-6 and TRBJ2-1; maybe TRBD2 (6 bases). V was shortened by 5 bases and J by 2 bases, with 22 bases between the two germline ends. Looked up from germline, CDR1 is MNHNY and CDR2 is SVGAGI (reference sequence). The CDR3 is 18 residues long. The CDR3 DNA follows: TGTGCCAGCAGTCGTCTAGCGACCGTTGACCCTCCCTACAATGAGCAGTTCTTC. As protein: CASSRLATVDPPYNEQFF.

The CDR3 bases are TGTGCCAGCAGTGAAGGGACACCCAATCAGCCCCAGCATTTT. Its protein product is CASSEGTPNQPQHF. The chain has TRBV2 and TRBJ1-5, with D maybe TRBD1 (5 bases). CDR1 SNHLY and CDR2 FYNNEI come from the germline V gene. With 1 base removed from V and 3 bases from J, the gap between germline ends came to 7 bases. The CDR3 loop spans 14 amino acids. The full variable domain, with the rest looked up from reference TRBV2 and TRBJ1-5, is EPEVTQTPSHQVTQMGQEVILRCVPISNHLYFYWYRQILGQKVEFLVSFYNNEISEKSEIFDDQFSVERPDGSNFTLKIRSTKLEDSAMYFCASSEGTPNQPQHFGDGTRLSIL.

The V call is TRBV4-1, the J call TRBJ2-1; no firm D call. Germline loops: CDR1 MGHRA, CDR2 YSYEKL. With 4 bases removed from V and 0 bases from J, the gap between germline ends came to 10 bases. The CDR3 sequence is 15 residues long. CDR3 nucleotide sequence: TGCGCCAGCAGCCCGAGACTCAACTCCTACAATGAGCAGTTCTTC. The encoded protein is CASSPRLNSYNEQFF.

V usage is TRBV4-1 and J usage is TRBJ2-3; 8 bases fit TRBD2. The CDR3 is 16 amino acids. Looked up from germline, CDR1 is MGHRA and CDR2 is YSYEKL. The trim removed 1 base at V and 4 bases at J, leaving 7 bases unmatched. The DNA for the CDR3 is TGCGCCAGCAGCCAAGCGTGGCGGGAGGTGGCAGATACGCAGTATTTT. Its protein product is CASSQAWREVADTQYF.

The count of this clone is one. The V and J genes are TRBV19 and TRBJ2-3; D is uncertain. Trimming took 11 bases from V and 2 from J, leaving 11 bases between them. The CDR3 runs 12 residues. CDR1 is LNHDA and CDR2 is SQIVND in the germline V gene (reference sequence). Here the CDR3 DNA reads TGTGCCTCGAGCGAGAACACAGATACGCAGTATTTT. This encodes CASSENTDTQYF. The whole variable domain, remainder taken from reference TRBV19 and TRBJ2-3, is DGGITQSPKYLFRKEGQNVTLSCEQNLNHDAMYWYRQDPGQGLRLIYYSQIVNDFQKGDIAEGYSVSREKKESFPLTVTSAQKNPTAFYLCASSENTDTQYFGPGTRLTVL.

The chain carries TRBV7-6 and TRBJ1-4; the D is unclear. Germline assignment: CDR1 SGHVS and CDR2 FNYEAQ. Trimming left V 11 bases short and J 0 bases short, with 7 bases between. The CDR3 consists of 12 residues. CDR3 nucleotide sequence: TGTGCCGTTAAATCAACTAATGAAAAACTGTTTTTT. Amino acids: CAVKSTNEKLFF.

CDR3 sequence (DNA): TGCGCCAGCAGCCAAGTCGCACGACAGGGGAGTACCCCCCAGCATTTT. This gives the protein CASSQVARQGSTPQHF. The V call is TRBV4-1, the J call TRBJ1-5; 8 nucleotides align to TRBD1. Germline trimming cut 1 base from V and 10 bases from J; bases unmatched to any gene: 12. From germline, CDR1 is MGHRA and CDR2 YSYEKL. The CDR3 length is 16 residues.

This chain connects TRBV12-5 to TRBJ2-3, with TRBD2 matching over 8 bases. J gave up 3 bases and V 6 bases, and 5 bases lay outside the gene matches. Looked up from germline, CDR1 is LGHNT and CDR2 is FRNRAP. This CDR3 spans 14 amino acids. The CDR3 is CASGGASGTDTQYF. In DNA form, the CDR3 reads TGTGCTAGTGGAGGAGCTAGCGGGACAGATACGCAGTATTTT.

The chain carries TRBV4-1 and TRBJ2-1; TRBD2 matches at 8 bases. Losses at the gene ends were 0 bases for V and 7 bases for J; bases not matched to a gene: 8. This CDR3 contains 16 residues. Germline V lookup: CDR1 MGHRA, CDR2 YSYEKL. CDR3 nucleotide sequence: TGCGCCAGCAGCCAAGATCAAGCGGGAGTATGGAATGAGCAGTTCTTC. This sequence encodes CASSQDQAGVWNEQFF.

A single count supports this clone. This chain uses TRBV7-6 with TRBJ2-1, with TRBD1 matching over 9 bases. CDR1 and CDR2 (germline): SGHVS, FNYEAQ. The CDR3 extends over 15 amino acids. V was clipped by 4 bases and J by 8 bases; unmatched bases: 9. Here the CDR3 reads CASSSPGQGRDEQFF. In DNA form, the CDR3 reads TGTGCCAGCAGCTCCCCGGGACAGGGTCGCGATGAGCAGTTCTTC.

This chain links TRBV7-2 with TRBJ1-1; 9 bases are a match to TRBD1. Germline trimming cut 6 bases from V and 3 bases from J; bases unmatched to any gene: 2. The CDR3 is 13 residues long. The germline CDR1 and CDR2 sequences are SGHTA and FQGNSA. CDR3 DNA: TGTGCCAGCAGGAGACAGGGGGACACTGAAGCTTTCTTT. This gives the protein CASRRQGDTEAFF.

This clone was seen just once. The chain links TRBV7-2 to TRBJ2-7, with D perhaps TRBD1 (6 bases). The CDR3 spans 15 residues. Trimming left V 1 base short and J 2 bases short, with 12 bases between. Looked up from germline, CDR1 is SGHTA and CDR2 is FQGNSA. The CDR3 loop reads CASSLVWDKTYEQYF. The CDR3 region has the DNA TGTGCCAGCAGCTTAGTTTGGGACAAAACCTACGAGCAGTACTTC.

The chain recombines TRBV7-2 with TRBJ2-7; 7 bases match TRBD2. Germline assignment: CDR1 SGHTA and CDR2 FQGNSA. Trimming at V came to 3 bases and at J to 0 bases, leaving 8 bases not matched to a gene. The CDR3 length is 16 residues. For the CDR3, the DNA is TGTGCCAGCAGCTTTAGCGGGTCTCCTTCCTCCTACGAGCAGTACTTC. Protein product: CASSFSGSPSSYEQYF.

Remarks on this clone: Other DNA sequences in the same sample also yield this CDR3. The V call is TRBV9, the J call TRBJ1-1; weak D call: TRBD1 (5 bases). CDR1 SGDLS and CDR2 YYNGEE come from the germline V gene. The CDR3 loop spans 13 amino acids. V dropped 4 bases and J dropped 2 bases, with 9 bases sitting between them. The CDR3 reads CASSKTVNTEAFF. The CDR3 bases are TGTGCCAGCAGCAAGACAGTAAACACTGAAGCTTTCTTT.

This clone was seen only once. This chain uses TRBV7-3 with TRBJ2-1; 8 bases align to TRBD2. The CDR3 consists of 14 residues. Germline V gives CDR1 SGHTA, CDR2 FQGTGA. Trimming took 4 bases from V and 2 from J; bases not matched to a gene: 1. CDR3 loop: CASSSGLAYNEQFF. The CDR3 region has the DNA TGTGCCAGCAGCTCGGGACTAGCCTACAATGAGCAGTTCTTC.

This chain connects TRBV7-9 to TRBJ1-1; D uncertain. This CDR3 spans 13 amino acids. Germline V gene data show CDR1 as SEHNR and CDR2 as FQNEAQ (reference sequence). Trimming left V 1 base short and J 8 bases short, with 11 bases between. In DNA, the CDR3 is TGTGCCAGCAGCTTAGTCGGGGAACTAGAAGCTTTCTTT. Amino acid sequence: CASSLVGELEAFF.

This clone was seen a handful of times. The gene calls are TRBV19 and TRBJ1-2; the match to TRBD1 covers 10 bases. This CDR3 contains 14 residues. J gave up 8 bases and V 5 bases, and 8 bases lay outside the gene matches. Germline CDR1 LNHDA, CDR2 SQIVND (reference sequence). This chain's CDR3 is CASSPSTGGEGYTF. CDR3 in DNA: TGTGCCAGTAGTCCGTCGACAGGGGGCGAAGGCTACACCTTC.

This clone was recorded once. The gene calls are TRBV9 and TRBJ1-1, with unresolved D. The CDR3 sequence is 14 residues long. CDR1 SGDLS and CDR2 YYNGEE come from the germline V gene. V was clipped by 0 bases and J by 5 bases, with 11 bases between them. The CDR3 protein is CASSVELGGTEAFF. The CDR3 DNA follows: TGTGCCAGCAGCGTAGAATTGGGCGGGACTGAAGCTTTCTTT.

This clone was seen more than once but under ten times. The chain joins TRBV4-2 to TRBJ1-4, with 7 bases identical to TRBD1. From germline, CDR1 is LGHNA and CDR2 YNFKEQ. The CDR3 consists of 15 residues. Unmatched junction bases numbered 6, after V lost 4 bases and J lost 4 bases. Written as DNA, the CDR3 is TGTGCCAGCAGCCCCCTAACAGGGGATAATGAAAAACTGTTTTTT. It yields the protein CASSPLTGDNEKLFF.